This note documents a single T cell receptor beta chain sequence. These data originate in a study of blood T cell repertoires in COVID-19. Across the study: Researchers got acute and convalescent COVID-19 samples from the United States, Italy and Spain. From T cells, B-cell-depleted T cells, or PBMCs came the material, which was cDNA or gDNA.

As processed by the authors: Estimation of nucleated cell counts relied on the amplification of reference gene primers. The protocol was immunoSEQ multiplex PCR, while the TCRdb copy is restricted to in-frame clones and leaves out a portion. The V and J calls and clone size come from that table; D and trimming were worked out from the DNA. This table holds more than 200,000 clones, roughly 80% found once. Germline V CDR1 and CDR2: SGHVS, FNYEAQ. Trimming pared 0 bases from V and 5 bases from J, leaving 10 bases between. This CDR3 contains 15 residues. The receptor was isolated from an elderly woman with acute or convalescent COVID-19. Input material: peripheral blood. V and J are TRBV7-6 and TRBJ2-2, with D maybe TRBD1 (5 bases). The CDR3 nucleotides read TGTGCCAGCAGCTTAGCGCTTGGGGCGACCGGGGAGCTGTTTTTT. It translates to CASSLALGATGELFF.